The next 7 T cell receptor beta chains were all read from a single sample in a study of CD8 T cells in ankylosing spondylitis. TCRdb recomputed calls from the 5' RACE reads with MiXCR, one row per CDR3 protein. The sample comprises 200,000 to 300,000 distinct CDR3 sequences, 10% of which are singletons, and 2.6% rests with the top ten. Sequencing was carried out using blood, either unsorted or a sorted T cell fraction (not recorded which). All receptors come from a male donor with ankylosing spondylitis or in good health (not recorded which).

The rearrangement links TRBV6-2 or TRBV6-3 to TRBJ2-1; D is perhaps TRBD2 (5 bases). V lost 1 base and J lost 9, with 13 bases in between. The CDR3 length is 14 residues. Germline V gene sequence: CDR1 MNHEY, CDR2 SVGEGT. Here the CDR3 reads CASSYLSGEIEQFF. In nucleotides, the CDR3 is TGTGCCAGCAGTTACTTGTCCGGGGAGATTGAGCAGTTCTTC.

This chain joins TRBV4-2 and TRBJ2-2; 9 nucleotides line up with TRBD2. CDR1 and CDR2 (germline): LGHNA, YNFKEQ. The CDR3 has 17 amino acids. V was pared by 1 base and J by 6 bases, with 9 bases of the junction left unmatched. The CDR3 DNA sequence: TGTGCCAGCAGCCAAGTGGGGCGGGGGGGTGTGTCCGGGGAGCTGTTTTTT. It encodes CASSQVGRGGVSGELFF.

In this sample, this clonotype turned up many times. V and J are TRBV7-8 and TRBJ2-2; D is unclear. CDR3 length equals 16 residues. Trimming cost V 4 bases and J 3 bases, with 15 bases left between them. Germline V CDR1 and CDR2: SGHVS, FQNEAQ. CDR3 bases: TGTGCCAGCAGCTACAGCGTCAGGCCAGACACCGGGGAGCTGTTTTTT. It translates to CASSYSVRPDTGELFF.

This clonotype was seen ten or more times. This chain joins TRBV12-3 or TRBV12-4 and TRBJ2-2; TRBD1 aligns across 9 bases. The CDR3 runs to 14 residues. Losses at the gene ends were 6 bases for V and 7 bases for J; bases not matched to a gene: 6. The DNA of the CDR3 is TGTGCCAGCAGCCCCACAGGGGGCCACGGGGAGCTGTTTTTT. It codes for CASSPTGGHGELFF.

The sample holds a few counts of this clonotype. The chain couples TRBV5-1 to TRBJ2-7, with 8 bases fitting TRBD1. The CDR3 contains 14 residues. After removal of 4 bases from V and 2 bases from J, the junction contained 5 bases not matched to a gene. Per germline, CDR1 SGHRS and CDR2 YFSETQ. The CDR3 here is CASSQGQVPYEQYF. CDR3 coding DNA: TGCGCCAGCAGCCAGGGACAGGTCCCCTACGAGCAGTACTTC.

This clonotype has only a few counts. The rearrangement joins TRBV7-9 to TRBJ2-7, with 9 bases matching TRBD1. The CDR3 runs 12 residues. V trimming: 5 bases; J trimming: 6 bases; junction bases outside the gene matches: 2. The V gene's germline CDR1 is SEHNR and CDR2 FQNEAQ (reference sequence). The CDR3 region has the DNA TGTGCCAGCAGCCCGGACAGGGGCGAGCAGTACTTC. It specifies CASSPDRGEQYF.

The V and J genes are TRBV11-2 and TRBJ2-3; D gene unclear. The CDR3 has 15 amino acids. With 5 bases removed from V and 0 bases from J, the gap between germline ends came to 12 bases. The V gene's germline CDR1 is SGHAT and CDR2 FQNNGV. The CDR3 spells CASSPWSSSTDTQYF. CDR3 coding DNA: TGTGCCAGCAGCCCCTGGAGCTCGAGCACAGATACGCAGTATTTT. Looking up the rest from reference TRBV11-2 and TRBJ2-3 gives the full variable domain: EAGVAQSPRYKIIEKRQSVAFWCNPISGHATLYWYQQILGQGPKLLIQFQNNGVVDDSQLPKDRFSAERLKGVDSTLKIQPAKLEDSAVYLCASSPWSSSTDTQYFGPGTRLTVL.